Listed below are T cell receptor beta chains from one sample, sequenced in a study of cytomegalovirus exposure and HLA in healthy donors. Generated by immunoSEQ multiplex PCR, the TCRdb table keeps only in-frame clones and is missing some. The sample lists about 190,000 clones; around four fifths were seen once. The specimen sequenced was PBMCs. These receptors were collected from a woman between 40 and 50 years old in good health and CMV-seronegative. Both conserved end residues are part of each CDR3. The D gene is left open where the match is weak. The listing skips clone size in some rows; elsewhere it reads once, few, many or a size class.

size	V	J	D	DNA	CDR3
-	TRBV25-1	TRBJ1-1	TRBD1	TGTGCCAGCAGCGTGAAATTTGGACAGGGAAACACTGAAGCTTTCTTT	CASSVKFGQGNTEAFF
-	TRBV2	TRBJ2-7	-	TGTGCCAGCACCTTTCGGCAGGGTACCTACGAGCAGTACTTC	CASTFRQGTYEQYF
-	TRBV19	TRBJ2-7	-	TGTGCCAGTAGTATACTGGCCACCTTAAACCTTTACGAGCAGTACTTC	CASSILATLNLYEQYF
once	TRBV19	TRBJ2-2	TRBD2	TGTGCCAGTAGTCCTCGCACTAGCGGGACCGGGGAGCTGTTTTTT	CASSPRTSGTGELFF
-	TRBV11-3	TRBJ2-5	TRBD2	TGTGCCAGCAGCTCCGGGACTAGCGGGAGACAGACCCAGTACTTC	CASSSGTSGRQTQYF
-	TRBV5-1	TRBJ2-1	TRBD2	TGCGCCAGCAGCTTGGTAGCCGGGACTAGCGACAGTTACAATGAGCAGTTCTTC	CASSLVAGTSDSYNEQFF
-	TRBV7-8	TRBJ2-1	TRBD1	TGTGCCAGCAGCTCCGGGACAGGGGCCCACAATGAGCAGTTCTTC	CASSSGTGAHNEQFF
once	TRBV19	TRBJ1-2	TRBD1	TGTGCCAGTAGTCTCTTCCCGCAGGGGGATTATGGCTACACCTTC	CASSLFPQGDYGYTF
-	TRBV10-3	TRBJ2-5	TRBD2	TGTGCCATCAAAAGGGGACTAGCGGGCCAAGAGACCCAGTACTTC	CAIKRGLAGQETQYF
once	TRBV27	TRBJ1-1	-	TGTGCCAGCAGTCGTAAGGCAGGCCTCGAAGGGGCTGAAGCTTTCTTT	CASSRKAGLEGAEAFF
-	TRBV20-1	TRBJ1-1	TRBD1	TGCAGTGCTAGAGGGGACAGTGAAGCTTTCTTT	CSARGDSEAFF
-	TRBV7-3	TRBJ2-1	TRBD2	TGTGCCAGCAGCCCAACTAGCGTGTCCTACAATGAGCAGTTCTTC	CASSPTSVSYNEQFF
-	TRBV7-2	TRBJ1-2	-	TGTGCCAGCAGCCTTGACACCGCCGGCTACACCTTC	CASSLDTAGYTF
-	TRBV5-1	TRBJ2-1	-	TGCGCCAGCAGCTTCAGCGGGCGTTCCTCCTACAATGAGCAGTTCTTC	CASSFSGRSSYNEQFF
-	TRBV28	TRBJ1-4	TRBD1	TGTGCCAGCAGTTCGACCCTCTTGGACAGGGGAGGGGAAAAACTGTTTTTT	CASSSTLLDRGGEKLFF
-	TRBV20-1	TRBJ1-2	-	TGCAGTGCTGAGTTCTATGGCTACACCTTC	CSAEFYGYTF
-	TRBV19	TRBJ1-5	-	TGTGCCAGTAGTATTCGGTTGGGGAGCGATGGCAGTTTAAGGGTATTT	CASSIRLGSDGSLRVF
-	TRBV19	TRBJ1-2	TRBD1	TGTGCCAGCACCCAGGGGGTCGGCTACACCTTC	CASTQGVGYTF
-	TRBV18	TRBJ1-2	TRBD1	TGTGCCAGCTCACCCTCGGGACAGTACTATGGCTACACCTTC	CASSPSGQYYGYTF
few	TRBV5-1	TRBJ2-3	TRBD2	TGCGCCAGCAGCTTGGAGCTAGCGGGAGGGCCGGGAACGCAGTATTTT	CASSLELAGGPGTQYF
-	TRBV30	TRBJ2-7	-	TGTGCCCGCCAAGGAGGAGCCTCCTACGAGCAGTACTTC	CARQGGASYEQYF
-	TRBV29-1	TRBJ2-5	TRBD1	TGCAGCGTGGCGAGGGACAGGGGGCGCGGAGAGACCCAGTACTTC	CSVARDRGRGETQYF
-	TRBV2	TRBJ1-5	-	TGTGCCAGCAGTGTAGAAGGGGGTCAGCCCCAGCATTTT	CASSVEGGQPQHF
-	TRBV5-1	TRBJ1-1	-	TGCGCCAGCAGCTCGATTACTGGGGGGGTCACTGAAGCTTTCTTT	CASSSITGGVTEAFF
-	TRBV7-6	TRBJ1-1	-	TGTGCCAGCAGCTTAGTTGGCAGTTCGAACACTGAAGCTTTCTTT	CASSLVGSSNTEAFF
-	TRBV5-6	TRBJ1-1	TRBD1	TGTGCCAGCAGCCCGGACAGGGATCTTGAAGCTTTCTTT	CASSPDRDLEAFF
-	TRBV28	TRBJ1-3	TRBD1	TGTGCCAGCAGTTCCGGACAGGGGGCGGGAAACACCATATATTTT	CASSSGQGAGNTIYF
once	TRBV19	TRBJ1-5	-	TGTGCCAGTAGTGGAGAGAGATATCAGCCCCAGCATTTT	CASSGERYQPQHF
-	TRBV7-2	TRBJ2-7	TRBD2	TGTGCCAGCAGCTTTAGTAGATGGACTAGCGGGAGTTCCTACGAGCAGTACTTC	CASSFSRWTSGSSYEQYF
-	TRBV4-3	TRBJ1-5	TRBD1	TGCGCCAGCAGCCAACATGGGGGTGCCGGGACAGGGGTCTATCAGCCCCAGCATTTT	CASSQHGGAGTGVYQPQHF
few	TRBV5-6	TRBJ1-2	-	TGTGCCAGCAGACTACGCCTCTATGGCTACACCTTC	CASRLRLYGYTF
once	TRBV5-1	TRBJ1-1	-	TGCGCCAGCAGCTTGGGTGGCGGGGCCCACACTGAAGCTTTCTTT	CASSLGGGAHTEAFF
-	TRBV7-2	TRBJ2-7	TRBD2	TGTGCCAGCAGCCCAACTTTCCTAGCGGGAGTCTACGAGCAGTACTTC	CASSPTFLAGVYEQYF
-	TRBV5-4	TRBJ2-1	-	TGTGCCAGCAGCTTTCCCACAGGTTTTACCTACAATGAGCAGTTCTTC	CASSFPTGFTYNEQFF
-	TRBV19	TRBJ2-1	-	TGTGCCAGTAGTAGGGATGGGGATGTCGGGATGAGCTCCTACAATGAGCAGTTCTTC	CASSRDGDVGMSSYNEQFF
-	TRBV4-3	TRBJ2-1	-	TGCGCCAGCAGCCGGACGGCCGGGACAAGGATATACAATGAGCAGTTCTTC	CASSRTAGTRIYNEQFF
-	TRBV18	TRBJ2-1	TRBD2	TGTGCCAGCTCACCACCGAGCGGGAGATGGTACAATGAGCAGTTCTTC	CASSPPSGRWYNEQFF
once	TRBV7-9	TRBJ1-5	-	TGTGCCAGCAGCTTCCCCGGACACAATCAGCCCCAGCATTTT	CASSFPGHNQPQHF
-	TRBV29-1	TRBJ2-1	TRBD2	TGCAGCGTTGTGGTAACGGGAGGCTTTTACAATGAGCAGTTCTTC	CSVVVTGGFYNEQFF
-	TRBV5-5	TRBJ1-2	-	TGTGCCAGCAGTCTGTCAGGTCCAAATGGCTACACCTTC	CASSLSGPNGYTF
few	TRBV5-1	TRBJ2-3	-	TGCGCCAGCAGCCTCAGTACAGGGACCAGAATAGATACGCAGTATTTT	CASSLSTGTRIDTQYF
-	TRBV6-1	TRBJ2-7	-	TGTGCCAGCAGTGATGACCCTAGAGGGCAGTACTTC	CASSDDPRGQYF
-	TRBV10-3	TRBJ1-1	-	TGTGCCATCAGTGAGCCGCGAACCCTACGCTCGGGATCCACTGAAGCTTTCTTT	CAISEPRTLRSGSTEAFF
-	TRBV15	TRBJ1-3	-	TGTGCCACCAGCAGAGATCCCTGGGGCCCTGGAAACACCATATATTTT	CATSRDPWGPGNTIYF
-	TRBV19	TRBJ1-4	-	TGTGCCAGTAGTATACAGGGGACTAATGAAAAACTGTTTTTT	CASSIQGTNEKLFF
-	TRBV7-2	TRBJ2-1	TRBD2	TGTGCCAGCACGTTCCTTAGCGGGAGGGCCCTCGATGAGCAGTTCTTC	CASTFLSGRALDEQFF
once	TRBV7-2	TRBJ1-1	-	TGTGCCATCCGCGGGGGTGAGACTGAAGCTTTCTTT	CAIRGGETEAFF
-	TRBV10-2	TRBJ2-1	TRBD2	TGCGCCAGCAGTGGACTAGCGGGAGGTTCTGAGCAGTTCTTC	CASSGLAGGSEQFF
-	TRBV5-6	TRBJ1-1	-	TGTGCCAGCAGTCCAGGCCCTCGGGGCACTGAAGCTTTCTTT	CASSPGPRGTEAFF
-	TRBV5-1	TRBJ2-7	TRBD1	TGCGCCAGCAGCTTGGAGACAGGGCGCTACGAGCAGTACTTC	CASSLETGRYEQYF
once	TRBV11-3	TRBJ1-6	TRBD1	TGTGCCAGCAGCTTGGGACAGGGGGCGAATTCACCCCTCCACTTT	CASSLGQGANSPLHF
-	TRBV5-1	TRBJ2-3	-	TGCGCCAGCAGTGGGACATTTTTTACAGATACGCAGTATTTT	CASSGTFFTDTQYF
-	TRBV7-2	TRBJ2-1	-	TGTGCCAGCAGCCCTAGGACTATTGAGCAGTTCTTC	CASSPRTIEQFF
-	TRBV30	TRBJ1-5	TRBD1	TGTGCCTGGAGTCGGGGGACAGGCCCTTACAATCAGCCCCAGCATTTT	CAWSRGTGPYNQPQHF
-	TRBV19	TRBJ1-5	TRBD1	TGTGCCAGTAGTAGGACAGGTTCAAATCAGCCCCAGCATTTT	CASSRTGSNQPQHF
-	TRBV19	TRBJ2-7	-	TGTGCCAGTAGTATTAAGTCGGGCTACGAGCAGTACTTC	CASSIKSGYEQYF
-	TRBV13	TRBJ2-2	-	TGTGCCAGCAGCCCAGAGGGGGGGTTCGACACCGGGGAGCTGTTTTTT	CASSPEGGFDTGELFF
-	TRBV30	TRBJ1-4	TRBD1	TGTGCCTGGAGGGCCGGGACAGAGAATGAAAAACTGTTTTTT	CAWRAGTENEKLFF
-	TRBV7-2	TRBJ2-7	-	TGTGCCAGCAGCTTATGGGGCCAGATCTACGAGCAGTACTTC	CASSLWGQIYEQYF